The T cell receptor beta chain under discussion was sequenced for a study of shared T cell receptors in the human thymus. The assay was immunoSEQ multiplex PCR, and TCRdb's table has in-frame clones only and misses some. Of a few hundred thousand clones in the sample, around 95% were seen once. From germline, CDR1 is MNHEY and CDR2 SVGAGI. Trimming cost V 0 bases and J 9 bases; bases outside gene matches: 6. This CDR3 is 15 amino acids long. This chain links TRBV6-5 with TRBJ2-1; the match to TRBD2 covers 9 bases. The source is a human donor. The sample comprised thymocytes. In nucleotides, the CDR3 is TGTGCCAGCAGTTACTCGGTGCGGGAGGGCTGTGAGCAGTTCTTC. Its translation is CASSYSVREGCEQFF.